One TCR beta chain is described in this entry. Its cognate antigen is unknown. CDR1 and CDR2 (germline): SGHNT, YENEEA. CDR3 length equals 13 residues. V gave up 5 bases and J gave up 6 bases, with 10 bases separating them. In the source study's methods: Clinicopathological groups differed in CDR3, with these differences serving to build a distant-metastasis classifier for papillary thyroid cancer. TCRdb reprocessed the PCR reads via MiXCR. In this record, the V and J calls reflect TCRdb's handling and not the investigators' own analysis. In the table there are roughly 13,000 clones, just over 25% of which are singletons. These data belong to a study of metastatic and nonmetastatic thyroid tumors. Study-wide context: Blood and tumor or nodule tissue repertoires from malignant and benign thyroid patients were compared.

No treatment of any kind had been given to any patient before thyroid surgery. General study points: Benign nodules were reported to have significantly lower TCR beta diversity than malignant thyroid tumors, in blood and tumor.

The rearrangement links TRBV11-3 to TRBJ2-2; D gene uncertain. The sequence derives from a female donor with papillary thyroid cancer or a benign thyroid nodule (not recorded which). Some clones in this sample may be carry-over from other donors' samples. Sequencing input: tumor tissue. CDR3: CASSEYSSGELFF. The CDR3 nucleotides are TGTGCCAGCAGCGAATATAGCTCCGGGGAGCTGTTTTTT.